This entry lists 4 T cell receptor beta chains sequenced from one sample in a study of shared clonotypes between healthy human individuals (dated by TCRdb to 2018 to 2021). The library came from the immunoSEQ multiplex PCR assay. TCRdb holds this immuneACCESS table with in-frame rearrangements only. Some clones are missing; in checked studies, unresolved V genes explain under half, and the rest has no known cause. The sample has 560,000 or so clones on record, about 96% of them singletons. In total, the top ten clones hold about 0.12% of the sample. For the CD8 naive samples, CD45RO-negative cells were positively selected for CCR7, yielding a CD45RA+CCR7+ population from which TemRA cells were excluded. The sequenced sample was naive CD8+ T cells sorted from blood. Sample cell subset or site, as interpreted from the label and publication: CD45RA+CCR7+. The receptors originated from a woman aged 25 to 45 in good health.

This rearrangement joins TRBV4-2 to TRBJ1-1; weak D call: TRBD1 (6 bases). The germline V and J ends were trimmed by 5 bases and 5 bases, with 12 bases remaining between them. Germline V lookup: CDR1 LGHNA, CDR2 YNFKEQ. CDR3 length equals 13 residues. CDR3 loop: CASSNGGPTEAFF. For the CDR3, the DNA is TGTGCCAGCAGCAACGGGGGGCCTACTGAAGCTTTCTTT.

The V call is TRBV9, the J call TRBJ2-3, with TRBD2 identical over 7 bases. The germline CDR1 and CDR2 sequences are SGDLS and YYNGEE. Trimming took 3 bases from V and 10 from J; bases not matched to a gene: 14. The CDR3 loop spans 15 amino acids. The CDR3 protein is CASSGGPGRAGSQYF. The DNA of the CDR3 is TGTGCCAGCAGCGGTGGGCCAGGACGAGCGGGGTCGCAGTATTTT.

The chain employs TRBV10-3 and TRBJ2-7, with 9 bases fitting TRBD1. The ends lost 2 bases at V and 0 bases at J; junction bases unmatched: 2. CDR1 is ENHRY and CDR2 is SYGVKD in the germline V gene. This CDR3 has 15 residues. CDR3 loop: CAISEADRGSYEQYF. The DNA of the CDR3 is TGTGCCATCAGTGAGGCGGACAGGGGCTCCTACGAGCAGTACTTC.

The chain uses TRBV19 and TRBJ2-1; TRBD2 matches at 7 bases. Unmatched junction bases numbered 10, after V lost 0 bases and J lost 8 bases. The CDR3 consists of 16 residues. Germline loops: CDR1 LNHDA, CDR2 SQIVND (reference sequence). The CDR3 spells CASSIDKGLVLDEQFF. CDR3 nucleotides: TGTGCCAGTAGTATAGATAAAGGACTAGTCTTGGATGAGCAGTTCTTC.